A selection of T cell receptor beta chains follows, all from one sample in a study of blood T cell repertoires in COVID-19. Sequencing used immunoSEQ multiplex PCR; TCRdb keeps in-frame clones, though not all of them. The table lists about 260,000 clones, approximately 86% of them singletons. Material for sequencing was peripheral blood. These receptors were collected from a woman aged 55-69 years with COVID-19, enrolled during active disease. CDR3s include the opening cysteine and the closing phenylalanine or tryptophan. Fields, in order: J gene, V gene, clone size, CDR3 length, D gene, CDR3 protein, CDR3 DNA. A D gene is named only where the DNA matches it firmly. Clone size appears in some rows only: once, few, many, or a class for an expanded clone.

J: TRBJ1-4
V: TRBV15
size: -
length: 17
D: -
CDR3: CATSRFPREEGNEKLFF
DNA: TGTGCCACCAGCAGGTTTCCGAGGGAGGAGGGTAATGAAAAACTGTTTTTT

J: TRBJ1-2
V: TRBV5-6
size: -
length: 13
D: -
CDR3: CASMKLLRDGYTF
DNA: TGTGCCAGCATGAAGCTTCTGAGGGATGGCTACACCTTC

J: TRBJ1-6
V: TRBV28
size: -
length: 18
D: -
CDR3: CASSLFAPKSSYNSPLHF
DNA: TGTGCCAGCAGTTTATTTGCTCCCAAGAGCTCCTATAATTCACCCCTCCACTTT

J: TRBJ2-2
V: TRBV19
size: -
length: 17
D: -
CDR3: CASSIDRRDASGGELFF
DNA: TGTGCCAGTAGTATAGATCGGCGGGACGCCTCGGGCGGGGAGCTGTTTTTT

J: TRBJ1-1
V: TRBV28
size: -
length: 14
D: TRBD1
CDR3: CASSPPQGAGEAFF
DNA: TGTGCCAGCAGCCCCCCACAGGGGGCAGGTGAAGCTTTCTTT

J: TRBJ2-1
V: TRBV9
size: once
length: 13
D: -
CDR3: CASSVVDFNEQFF
DNA: TGTGCCAGCAGCGTAGTAGATTTCAATGAGCAGTTCTTC

J: TRBJ1-3
V: TRBV6-5
size: -
length: 14
D: -
CDR3: CASSREVSGNTIYF
DNA: TGTGCCAGCAGTCGTGAGGTATCTGGAAACACCATATATTTT

J: TRBJ2-2
V: TRBV19
size: many
length: 14
D: -
CDR3: CASRTGEGSGELFF
DNA: TGTGCCAGTAGGACAGGGGAGGGATCCGGGGAGCTGTTTTTT

J: TRBJ2-7
V: TRBV15
size: -
length: 16
D: -
CDR3: CANPHGGGLFFYEQYF
DNA: TGTGCCAACCCTCATGGGGGGGGCCTGTTTTTTTACGAGCAGTACTTC

J: TRBJ2-2
V: TRBV15
size: -
length: 17
D: TRBD2
CDR3: CATSREVFAGGTGELFF
DNA: TGTGCCACCAGCAGAGAGGTCTTCGCGGGAGGGACCGGGGAGCTGTTTTTT

J: TRBJ1-2
V: TRBV7-9
size: few
length: 15
D: TRBD1
CDR3: CASSPGQGTTYGYTF
DNA: TGTGCCAGCAGTCCCGGACAGGGCACAACCTATGGCTACACCTTC

J: TRBJ2-1
V: TRBV30
size: -
length: 15
D: TRBD2
CDR3: CAWTNGLALNNEQFF
DNA: TGTGCCTGGACTAACGGACTAGCGTTAAACAATGAGCAGTTCTTC

J: TRBJ2-3
V: TRBV5-1
size: -
length: 17
D: TRBD2
CDR3: CASSKNSGGTSTDTQYF
DNA: TGCGCCAGCAGCAAGAATAGCGGGGGAACTAGCACAGATACGCAGTATTTT

J: TRBJ2-7
V: TRBV3-1/TRBV3-2
size: -
length: 15
D: -
CDR3: CASSQVAVPTLEQYF
DNA: TGTGCCAGCAGCCAAGTTGCCGTACCCACTCTCGAGCAGTACTTC

J: TRBJ2-4
V: TRBV13
size: -
length: 15
D: -
CDR3: CASSLGQGGRSIQYF
DNA: TGTGCCAGCAGCTTAGGGCAGGGGGGCCGGAGCATTCAGTACTTC

J: TRBJ1-4
V: TRBV30
size: -
length: 13
D: -
CDR3: CAWIRQGGEKLFF
DNA: TGTGCCTGGATTCGGCAGGGAGGGGAAAAACTGTTTTTT

J: TRBJ2-3
V: TRBV30
size: -
length: 16
D: TRBD2
CDR3: CAWSHKGGLGLDTQYF
DNA: TGTGCCTGGAGTCACAAAGGAGGACTAGGTCTAGATACGCAGTATTTT

J: TRBJ1-2
V: TRBV5-1
size: once
length: 15
D: -
CDR3: CASSLVPVPGYGYTF
DNA: TGCGCCAGCAGCTTGGTGCCGGTCCCGGGGTATGGCTACACCTTC

J: TRBJ1-1
V: TRBV14
size: -
length: 13
D: -
CDR3: CASSIARNTEAFF
DNA: TGTGCCAGCAGCATAGCCAGGAACACTGAAGCTTTCTTT

J: TRBJ2-2
V: TRBV27
size: -
length: 15
D: TRBD2
CDR3: CASRRTSEHTGELFF
DNA: TGTGCCAGCAGGAGGACTAGCGAGCACACCGGGGAGCTGTTTTTT